The source of this T cell receptor (beta chain) is a study of metastatic and nonmetastatic thyroid tumors. The entire patient cohort was treatment-naive prior to thyroid surgery. This clone was observed many times. TCRdb re-analyzed the PCR reads using MiXCR. This table has some 52,000 clones, approximately 15% appearing once. The TCR was taken from a female donor with papillary thyroid cancer or a benign thyroid nodule (not recorded which). Some clones in this sample may be carry-over from other donors' samples. Sequenced sample: blood.

The CDR3 spells CASSLVGPEKLFF. The CDR3 DNA reads TGTGCCAGCAGCTTAGTGGGTCCTGAAAAACTGTTTTTT. The chain uses TRBV7-9 and TRBJ1-4; no definite D call. Deletions cut 1 base from V and 7 bases from J, with 7 bases between. The CDR3 runs 13 residues. Germline-derived CDR1 and CDR2 are SEHNR and FQNEAQ (reference sequence).